This T cell receptor (beta chain) was sequenced during a study of early T cells in non-severe SARS-CoV-2 infection. For the study at large: Bulk RNA from unsorted whole blood was sequenced; chains were unpaired. Study-level points and caveats: Anti-spike CD8 responses were favored by VDJdb matching, which missed private and CD4 specificities.

V shed 5 bases and J shed 5 bases, with 15 bases lying between them. This CDR3 has 14 amino acids. The germline V gene has CDR1 MNHEY and CDR2 SVGAGI. This clonotype was counted only a few times. The target antigen is unknown. In the library, individual cDNA molecules carried attached unique molecular identifiers. Using its own MiXCR run on the 5' RACE reads, TCRdb lists one record per CDR3 protein. This table holds around 44,000 distinct CDR3 sequences, around a tenth found once. The sequencing sample was made of whole blood. The sequence was obtained from an adult who was a healthcare worker with PCR-confirmed SARS-CoV-2 infection or an uninfected control (not recorded which). The rearrangement joins TRBV6-5 to TRBJ1-2; possible D gene TRBD1, 5 bases. The CDR3 bases are TGTGCCAGCAGTAGCCCGACAGAGTTTTATGGCTACACCTTC. This sequence encodes CASSSPTEFYGYTF.